This T cell receptor (beta chain) was sequenced during a study of cytomegalovirus exposure and HLA in healthy donors. Germline loops: CDR1 SGHAT, CDR2 FQNNGV. This CDR3 has 15 residues. V was pared by 5 bases and J by 4 bases, with 17 bases between. The data were produced by immunoSEQ multiplex PCR, yet TCRdb's version contains in-frame clones alone and is incomplete. The data contain tens of thousands of clones, 95% to 97% of them singletons. Sequencing used PBMCs. The source is a young man in good health and CMV-seronegative. This chain links TRBV11-2 with TRBJ1-2, with D perhaps TRBD1 (6 bases). For the CDR3, the DNA is TGTGCCAGCAGCATAGGGCCTCGGGGGGCCTATGGCTACACCTTC. Translating it yields CASSIGPRGAYGYTF.